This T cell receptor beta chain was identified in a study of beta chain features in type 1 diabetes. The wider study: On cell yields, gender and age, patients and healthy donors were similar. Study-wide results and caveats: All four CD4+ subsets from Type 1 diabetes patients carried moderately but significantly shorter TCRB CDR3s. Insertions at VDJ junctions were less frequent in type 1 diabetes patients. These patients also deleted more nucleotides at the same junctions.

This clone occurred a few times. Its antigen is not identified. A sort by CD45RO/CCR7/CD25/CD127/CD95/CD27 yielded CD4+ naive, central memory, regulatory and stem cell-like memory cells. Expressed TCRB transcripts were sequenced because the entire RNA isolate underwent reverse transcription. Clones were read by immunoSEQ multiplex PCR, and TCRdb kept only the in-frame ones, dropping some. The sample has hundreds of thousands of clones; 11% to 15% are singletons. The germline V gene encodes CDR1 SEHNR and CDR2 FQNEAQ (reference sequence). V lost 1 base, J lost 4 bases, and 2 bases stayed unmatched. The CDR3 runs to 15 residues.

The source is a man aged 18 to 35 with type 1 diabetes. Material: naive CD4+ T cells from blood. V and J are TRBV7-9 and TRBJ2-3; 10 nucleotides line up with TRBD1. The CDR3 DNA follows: TGTGCCAGCAGCTTAGGTGACAGGGGGCCAGATACGCAGTATTTT. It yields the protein CASSLGDRGPDTQYF.